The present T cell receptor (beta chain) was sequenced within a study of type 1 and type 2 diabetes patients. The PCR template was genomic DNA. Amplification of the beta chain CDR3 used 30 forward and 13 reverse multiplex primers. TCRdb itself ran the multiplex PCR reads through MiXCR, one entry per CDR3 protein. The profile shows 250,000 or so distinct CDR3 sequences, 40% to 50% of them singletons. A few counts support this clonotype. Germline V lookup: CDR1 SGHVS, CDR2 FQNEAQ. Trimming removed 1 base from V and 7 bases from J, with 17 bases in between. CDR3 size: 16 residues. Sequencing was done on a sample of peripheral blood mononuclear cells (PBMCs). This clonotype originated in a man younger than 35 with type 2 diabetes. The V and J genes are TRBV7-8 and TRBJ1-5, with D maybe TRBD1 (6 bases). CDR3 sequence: CASSLEGTGIIQPQHF. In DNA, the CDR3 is TGTGCCAGCAGCTTAGAGGGAACAGGGATAATCCAGCCCCAGCATTTT.